These 3 T cell receptor beta chains came from one sample sequenced in a study of neurological immune-mediated disorders. In TCRdb, the 5' RACE reads were re-called with MiXCR into one record per CDR3 protein. The sample carries around 50,000 distinct CDR3 sequences, about an eighth recorded once. Regarding time point: longitudinal time-point 2. Sequencing was performed on PBMCs. The receptors were gathered from a male donor with HTLV-1-associated myelopathy (HAM/TSP).

This clonotype was picked up many times. The rearrangement links TRBV20-1 to TRBJ1-2; D might be TRBD1 (5 bases). Per the germline V gene, CDR1 is DFQATT and CDR2 is SNEGSKA (reference sequence). The CDR3 sequence is 12 residues long. Trimming took 2 bases from V and 4 from J, leaving 8 bases between them. CDR3 in amino acids: CSARRQSYGYTF. The CDR3 region has the DNA TGCAGTGCTAGAAGACAGAGCTATGGCTACACCTTC.

This clonotype was counted ten times or more. The chain uses TRBV5-1 and TRBJ2-1; possible D gene TRBD2, 6 bases. V gave up 3 bases and J gave up 5 bases, with 12 bases separating them. The CDR3 loop spans 14 amino acids. The germline gives CDR1 SGHRS, CDR2 YFSETQ. The CDR3 here is CASSSGLRNNEQFF. CDR3 nucleotides: TGCGCCAGCAGCTCGGGACTCCGGAACAATGAGCAGTTCTTC.

The sample holds many counts of this clonotype. The chain employs TRBV20-1 and TRBJ2-1; 9 nucleotides line up with TRBD2. Unmatched junction bases numbered 12, after V lost 3 bases and J lost 6 bases. The length of the CDR3 is 16 residues. Germline values: CDR1 DFQATT, CDR2 SNEGSKA (reference sequence). Here the CDR3 DNA reads TGCAGTGCTAGCCCTGATTGGCGGGGGGGCGTCAATGAGCAGTTCTTC. The encoded protein is CSASPDWRGGVNEQFF.